What follows are 15 T cell receptor beta chains derived from one specimen sequenced in a study of cytomegalovirus exposure and HLA in healthy donors. Use of 60 Vbeta and 13 Jbeta primers characterized the PCR. Assay: immunoSEQ multiplex PCR; the TCRdb copy retains only in-frame clones and omits some. The sample yields some 170,000 clones, over 65% seen once. The sequencing sample was made of PBMCs. Receptors originate from a woman aged 60-75 years in good health and CMV-seropositive.

The CDR3 spells CASSLGQGATDTQYF. The CDR3 DNA reads TGTGCCAGCAGCCTTGGACAGGGGGCGACAGATACGCAGTATTTT. The chain couples TRBV5-6 to TRBJ2-3; 11 bases align to TRBD1. The V segment lost 4 bases and the J segment 3 bases; nucleotides outside the gene matches: 4. CDR1 and CDR2 from the germline V gene are SGHDT and YYEEEE. There are 15 residues in the CDR3.

This clone was detected only a few times. The chain has TRBV28 and TRBJ2-7; no clear D gene. This CDR3 spans 11 amino acids. In germline, CDR1 is MDHEN, CDR2 SYDVKM. CDR3 nucleotides: TGTGCGTCCGGTTCTACCTACGAGCAGTACTTC. The encoded protein is CASGSTYEQYF.

This chain joins TRBV6-1 and TRBJ2-1, with D possibly matching TRBD1 (6 bases). This CDR3 has 15 amino acids. V lost 3 bases to trimming and J lost 6 bases, with 15 bases between them. From germline, CDR1 is MNHNS and CDR2 SASEGT. CDR3 region: CASSDRWQGFNEQFF. The CDR3 region has the DNA TGTGCCAGCAGTGATAGGTGGCAGGGGTTCAATGAGCAGTTCTTC.

This clone was seen only once. One end of the junction does not line up with germline, which may come from a read error. The rearrangement uses TRBV7-9 and TRBJ2-1; D not resolved. Germline V lookup: CDR1 SEHNR, CDR2 FQNEAQ (reference sequence). This CDR3 has 11 residues. Here the CDR3 reads CASSSNNEQFF. CDR3 DNA sequence: TGTGCCAGCAGCTCCAACAATGAGCAGTTCTTC.

The chain couples TRBV27 to TRBJ2-5, with a weak D call TRBD2 (6 bases). Germline assignment: CDR1 MNHEY and CDR2 SMNVEV (reference sequence). Trimming removed 4 bases at V and 0 bases at J, with 15 bases between. The CDR3 has 16 residues. The CDR3 is CASSSKTRIYQETQYF. In DNA form, the CDR3 reads TGTGCCAGCAGTTCGAAGACTAGGATATACCAAGAGACCCAGTACTTC.

Concerning this clone: At one boundary the junction diverges from the germline segment, which might be a read error. The chain couples TRBV2 to TRBJ2-6, with D possibly being TRBD1 (5 bases). Germline CDR1 and CDR2: SNHLY and FYNNEI. The CDR3 runs 17 residues. This CDR3 reads CASSPNPWASGANGLTF. The CDR3 nucleotides are TGTGCCAGCAGCCCAAACCCTTGGGCCTCTGGGGCCAACGGCCTGACTTTC.

The chain links TRBV15 to TRBJ1-3, with 8 bases identical to TRBD1. The CDR3 is made up of 15 amino acids. Germline CDR1 is LNHNV and CDR2 is YYDKDF (reference sequence). The V segment lost 4 bases and the J segment 4 bases; nucleotides outside the gene matches: 6. CDR3: CATSTGQGGGNTIYF. The DNA of the CDR3 is TGTGCCACCAGCACCGGACAGGGCGGGGGAAACACCATATATTTT.

The CDR3 here is CAWRRPQSGANVLTF. The CDR3 DNA reads TGTGCCTGGCGGAGGCCACAGTCTGGGGCCAACGTCCTGACTTTC. The rearrangement links TRBV30 to TRBJ2-6, with D perhaps matching TRBD2 (5 bases). The V and J ends lost 5 bases and 1 base respectively, with 12 bases between them. The CDR3 is 15 amino acids. Per the germline V gene, CDR1 is GTSNPN and CDR2 is SVGIG (reference sequence).

The chain links TRBV7-7 to TRBJ2-1, with 8 bases identical to TRBD2. The germline gives CDR1 SSHAT, CDR2 FNYEAQ (reference sequence). J was trimmed by 0 bases and V by 6 bases; bases with no gene match: 4. The CDR3 has 15 amino acids. CDR3 amino acids: CASSPSGGSYNEQFF. The CDR3 DNA sequence: TGTGCCAGCAGTCCCAGCGGGGGCTCCTACAATGAGCAGTTCTTC.

This clone was seen a few times. The J gene is TRBJ2-2, the V gene TRBV7-6; the match to TRBD1 covers 9 bases. The germline V gene has CDR1 SGHVS and CDR2 FNYEAQ. The CDR3 spans 15 residues. V dropped 5 bases and J dropped 5; count of bases not matched to a gene: 6. CDR3 sequence reads: CASSDTGQGTGELFF. In DNA, the CDR3 is TGTGCCAGCAGCGATACTGGACAGGGGACCGGGGAGCTGTTTTTT.

Notes on this clone: The junction and the germline gene differ at one end; a read error may be behind it. This chain links TRBV11-3 with TRBJ2-7; 9 bases match TRBD2. The CDR3 is made up of 13 amino acids. Germline V gene data show CDR1 as SGHNT and CDR2 as YENEEA. The CDR3 bases are TGTGCCAGCAGCTGGGGACTAGCCTACGTGCAGTACTTC. Translation gives CASSWGLAYVQYF.

V is TRBV7-3 and J is TRBJ2-2; 7 nucleotides align to TRBD2. V lost 5 bases, J lost 5 bases, and 5 bases stayed unmatched. The CDR3 loop spans 14 amino acids. Germline CDR1 and CDR2: SGHTA and FQGTGA. The CDR3 DNA sequence: TGTGCCAGCAGCCCAACGGGACTAACCGGGGAGCTGTTTTTT. The encoded protein is CASSPTGLTGELFF.

The chain recombines TRBV28 with TRBJ2-7; 8 bases fit TRBD1. This CDR3 is built from 16 residues. Germline CDR1 reads MDHEN; CDR2 reads SYDVKM. V lost 3 bases and J lost 5; bases outside the gene matches: 12. The CDR3 region has the DNA TGTGCCAGCAGTTTCCCCGGGGCAGGGGGCAGGGACGAGCAGTACTTC. It encodes CASSFPGAGGRDEQYF.

The chain links TRBV14 to TRBJ2-7; 9 positions agree with TRBD2. The germline V gene has CDR1 SGHDN and CDR2 FVKESK. The CDR3 is 16 amino acids. V shed 0 bases and J 1 base; nucleotides not matched to a gene: 4. The CDR3 reads CASSQEVGLASYEQYF. Written as DNA, the CDR3 is TGTGCCAGCAGCCAAGAAGTTGGACTAGCGTCCTACGAGCAGTACTTC.

The chain couples TRBV7-2 to TRBJ2-7; possibly TRBD2 for D (6 bases). Germline V gene data show CDR1 as SGHTA and CDR2 as FQGNSA. V lost 5 bases to trimming and J lost 0 bases, with 14 bases between them. This CDR3 is 15 amino acids long. CDR3 DNA: TGTGCCAGCAGCCCTTTAGCGGAAAGCTCCTACGAGCAGTACTTC. Translation: CASSPLAESSYEQYF.